This TCR beta chain was obtained from a study of shared clonotypes between healthy human individuals. Profiled with immunoSEQ multiplex PCR; TCRdb holds only in-frame clones, not every one. The table records some 1,600,000 clones, roughly 98% of them present only once. General study points: Several donors held about 5.1% of naive CD4 clonotypes in common.

On this clone: Its cognate antigen is unknown.

The sequenced sample was naive CD4+ T cells sorted from blood. This sample's subset: CD45RA+ positively selected. The TCR originated in a man aged 25 to 45 in good health.

CDR3 DNA sequence: TGTGCCAGCAGTCATCGACTAGCGGGAGCCACAGATACGCAGTATTTT. Translating gives CASSHRLAGATDTQYF. This rearrangement joins TRBV5-4 to TRBJ2-3; TRBD2 matches at 12 bases. This CDR3 has 16 amino acids. The ends lost 5 bases at V and 2 bases at J; junction bases unmatched: 6. The germline CDR1 and CDR2 sequences are SGHNT and YYREEE (reference sequence).